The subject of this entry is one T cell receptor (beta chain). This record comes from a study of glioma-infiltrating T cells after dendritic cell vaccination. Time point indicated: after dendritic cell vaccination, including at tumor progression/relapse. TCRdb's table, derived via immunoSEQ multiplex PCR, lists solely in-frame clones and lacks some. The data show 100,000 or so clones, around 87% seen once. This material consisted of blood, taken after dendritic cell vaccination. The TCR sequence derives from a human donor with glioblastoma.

Written as DNA, the CDR3 is TGCGCCAGCAGTGGAGCGGGTTCTGGGGCCAACGTCCTGACTTTC. Translation: CASSGAGSGANVLTF. This chain joins TRBV10-1 and TRBJ2-6, with a possible D match to TRBD2 (6 bases). Germline V CDR1 and CDR2: WNHNN, SYGVQD (reference sequence). There are 15 residues in the CDR3. Deletions cut 4 bases from V and 1 base from J, with 8 bases between.